These 19 T cell receptor beta chains share one sample of origin, sequenced in a study. Via MiXCR, TCRdb re-called the 5' RACE reads, giving one row per CDR3 protein. The data show tens of thousands of distinct CDR3 sequences, with roughly 26% seen just once and roughly 4% held by the top ten. Sequencing input: naive CD4+ T cells sorted from a lymph node. Subset of the sample: naive CD4+ T cells, CD4+CD45RA+CD25-. Source of these receptors: a female donor with breast cancer.

This clonotype was seen only a few times. The chain is built from TRBV11-2 and TRBJ2-5, with D possibly TRBD2 on 6 matching bases. CDR1 is SGHAT and CDR2 is FQNNGV in the germline V gene. There are 15 residues in the CDR3. V was cut by 5 bases and J by 5 bases, with 18 bases left in between. Written as DNA, the CDR3 is TGTGCCAGCAGCACTCGACTGCCCGGGACTGAGACCCAGTACTTC. It codes for CASSTRLPGTETQYF. Full variable domain (remainder filled in from reference TRBV11-2 and TRBJ2-5): EAGVAQSPRYKIIEKRQSVAFWCNPISGHATLYWYQQILGQGPKLLIQFQNNGVVDDSQLPKDRFSAERLKGVDSTLKIQPAKLEDSAVYLCASSTRLPGTETQYFGPGTRLLVL.

Ten or more counts support this clonotype. The rearrangement uses TRBV29-1 and TRBJ2-5; 7 bases fit TRBD2. The CDR3 contains 14 residues. Per germline, CDR1 SQVTM and CDR2 ANQGSEA. J lost 4 bases, V lost 4 bases, and 9 bases had no gene match. CDR3 DNA sequence: TGCAGCGTTGGGGCTCTAGCGGTTTCAGAGACCCAGTACTTC. This encodes CSVGALAVSETQYF.

CDR3 sequence: CASSRNTGELFF. The CDR3 region has the DNA TGTGCCAGCAGCCGGAACACCGGGGAGCTGTTTTTT. This chain links TRBV7-9 with TRBJ2-2; D remains unclear. The CDR3 has 12 residues. Trimming removed 5 bases at V and 1 base at J, with 2 bases between. Per germline, CDR1 SEHNR and CDR2 FQNEAQ (reference sequence).

Only a few counts were recorded for this clonotype. V gene TRBV20-1 combines with J gene TRBJ1-4, with unresolved D. CDR1 is DFQATT, CDR2 SNEGSKA, per germline (reference sequence). V was pared by 6 bases and J by 11 bases, with 13 bases between. This CDR3 spans 11 amino acids. The DNA for the CDR3 is TGCAGTGCGGTGGCTGAGAGCAAACTGTTTTTT. This sequence encodes CSAVAESKLFF.

V is TRBV7-6 and J is TRBJ2-2; D unresolved. The V gene's germline CDR1 is SGHVS and CDR2 FNYEAQ. The CDR3 loop spans 12 amino acids. V lost 3 bases and J lost 3, with 2 bases in between. CDR3 in amino acids: CASSLYTGELFF. The CDR3 DNA reads as TGTGCCAGCAGCTTGTACACCGGGGAGCTGTTTTTT.

The V and J genes are TRBV15 and TRBJ2-5, with D maybe TRBD1 (5 bases). The CDR3 length is 15 residues. CDR1 is LNHNV, CDR2 YYDKDF, per germline (reference sequence). Trimming shortened V by 0 bases and J by 5 bases, and 13 bases separated the two germline ends. CDR3 residues: CATSRESGFLETQYF. The CDR3 DNA reads as TGTGCCACCAGCAGAGAGTCAGGGTTTCTGGAGACCCAGTACTTC.

The table lists this clonotype with a few counts. The rearrangement links TRBV18 to TRBJ1-1, with 7 bases that match TRBD1. The CDR3 loop spans 15 amino acids. The germline gives CDR1 KGHSH, CDR2 LQKENI. J gave up 1 base and V 5 bases, and 7 bases lay outside the gene matches. For the CDR3, the DNA is TGTGCCAGCTCAGCCGCGACAGGGAGGAACACTGAAGCTTTCTTT. Translating gives CASSAATGRNTEAFF.

The chain combines TRBV12-3 or TRBV12-4 with TRBJ2-3; 8 nucleotides agree with TRBD2. The CDR3 is made up of 15 amino acids. V lost 6 bases to trimming and J lost 3 bases; unmatched junction nucleotides: 8. CDR3 bases: TGTGCCAGCAGCGACGGGACTAGGGGAACAGATACGCAGTATTTT. It is translated as CASSDGTRGTDTQYF.

The genes are TRBV11-2 and TRBJ1-2; no clear D gene. The CDR3 sequence is 11 residues long. The V gene's germline CDR1 is SGHAT and CDR2 FQNNGV. Trimming took off 3 bases at V and 4 bases at J, with 3 bases between the two ends. CDR3 loop: CASSFGYGYTF. The CDR3 bases are TGTGCCAGCAGCTTTGGCTATGGCTACACCTTC.

Only a few counts were recorded for this clonotype. The chain combines TRBV11-2 with TRBJ2-2; tentative D call: TRBD2 (5 bases). Trimming took 1 base from V and 3 from J, leaving 12 bases between them. Germline V gives CDR1 SGHAT, CDR2 FQNNGV. The CDR3 is 16 residues long. The CDR3 here is CASSLGGFRDTGELFF. The CDR3 DNA is TGTGCCAGCAGCTTAGGAGGGTTCCGTGACACCGGGGAGCTGTTTTTT.

By sample fraction, this clonotype is medium-sized. The chain is built from TRBV7-6 and TRBJ2-1; D remains ambiguous. The CDR3 contains 12 residues. Germline CDR1 and CDR2: SGHVS and FNYEAQ. The ends were cut back, 10 bases at V and 5 bases at J, with 12 bases in the middle. CDR3 nucleotides: TGTGCCACCCAAGGAGTGGACAATGAGCAGTTCTTC. Translating it yields CATQGVDNEQFF. Drawing the rest from reference TRBV7-6 and TRBJ2-1, the complete variable domain is GAGVSQSPRYKVTKRGQDVALRCDPISGHVSLYWYRQALGQGPEFLTYFNYEAQQDKSGLPNDRFSAERPEGSISTLTIQRTEQRDSAMYRCATQGVDNEQFFGPGTRLTVL.

This chain uses TRBV6-1 with TRBJ2-3; D uncertain. The CDR3 has 15 amino acids. Trimming pared 2 bases from V and 2 bases from J, leaving 11 bases between. Germline V gives CDR1 MNHNS, CDR2 SASEGT. CDR3 region: CASSESHRHTDTQYF. CDR3 nucleotides: TGTGCCAGCAGTGAATCGCACCGCCACACAGATACGCAGTATTTT.

The chain links TRBV6-5 to TRBJ1-2; 10 nucleotides line up with TRBD1. The junction had 4 bases not matched to a gene; V was cut back by 8 bases and J by 7 bases. The CDR3 runs 12 residues. Germline loops: CDR1 MNHEY, CDR2 SVGAGI. The chain's CDR3 is CASGTGAGGYTF. For the CDR3, the DNA is TGTGCCAGCGGGACAGGGGCGGGTGGCTACACCTTC.

This chain joins TRBV29-1 and TRBJ2-3; D not certain. This CDR3 contains 14 residues. Germline CDR1 reads SQVTM; CDR2 reads ANQGSEA. Trimming shortened V by 2 bases and J by 0 bases, and 9 bases separated the two germline ends. CDR3 sequence (DNA): TGCAGCGTTGAATTCATGTCTAGCACAGATACGCAGTATTTT. Protein sequence: CSVEFMSSTDTQYF.

The table lists this clonotype with a few counts. CDR3 bases: TGTGCCAGCAGCCAAGAGACTAGCGGGAGTAGTGATGAGCAGTTCTTC. Translated, it gives CASSQETSGSSDEQFF. The chain is built from TRBV14 and TRBJ2-1, with 12 positions matching TRBD2. V lost 0 bases and J lost 8; bases outside the gene matches: 5. The length of the CDR3 is 16 residues. Germline CDR1 SGHDN, CDR2 FVKESK.

This clonotype was counted ten times or more. This sequence joins TRBV12-3 or TRBV12-4 and TRBJ2-1; D gene uncertain. The ends were cut back, 6 bases at V and 6 bases at J, with 15 bases in the middle. The CDR3 contains 14 residues. CDR3 DNA sequence: TGTGCCAGCAGCACCAATCCAAGGGCCAATGAGCAGTTCTTC. It translates to CASSTNPRANEQFF.

Only a few counts were recorded for this clonotype. This chain connects TRBV7-9 to TRBJ2-7; either TRBD1 or TRBD2 may fit D (5 bases each). Per germline, CDR1 SEHNR and CDR2 FQNEAQ (reference sequence). V lost 5 bases, J lost 8 bases, and 16 bases lay in between. There are 13 residues in the CDR3. The CDR3 DNA sequence: TGTGCCAGCAGCCCCCGGGACCCCTCACAGCAGTACTTC. It codes for CASSPRDPSQQYF.

J is TRBJ2-2 and V is TRBV9; no definite D call. There are 16 residues in the CDR3. The V end lost 0 bases, the J end lost 0 bases, and 9 bases lay between the germline ends. Germline values: CDR1 SGDLS, CDR2 YYNGEE. CDR3 protein: CASSVAGSTNTGELFF. CDR3 DNA sequence: TGTGCCAGCAGCGTAGCGGGCAGCACGAACACCGGGGAGCTGTTTTTT. Full variable domain (outside the CDR3, taken from reference TRBV9 and TRBJ2-2): DSGVTQTPKHLITATGQRVTLRCSPRSGDLSVYWYQQSLDQGLQFLIQYYNGEERAKGNILERFSAQQFPDLHSELNLSSLELGDSALYFCASSVAGSTNTGELFFGEGSRLTVL.

V and J are TRBV5-1 and TRBJ1-1, with D possibly TRBD1 on 5 matching bases. Germline CDR1 SGHRS, CDR2 YFSETQ. The CDR3 is made up of 13 amino acids. V was shortened by 1 base and J by 4 bases, with 8 bases between the two germline ends. The CDR3 DNA follows: TGCGCCAGCAGCTTGAAGGGGTCCACTGAAGCTTTCTTT. As protein: CASSLKGSTEAFF.